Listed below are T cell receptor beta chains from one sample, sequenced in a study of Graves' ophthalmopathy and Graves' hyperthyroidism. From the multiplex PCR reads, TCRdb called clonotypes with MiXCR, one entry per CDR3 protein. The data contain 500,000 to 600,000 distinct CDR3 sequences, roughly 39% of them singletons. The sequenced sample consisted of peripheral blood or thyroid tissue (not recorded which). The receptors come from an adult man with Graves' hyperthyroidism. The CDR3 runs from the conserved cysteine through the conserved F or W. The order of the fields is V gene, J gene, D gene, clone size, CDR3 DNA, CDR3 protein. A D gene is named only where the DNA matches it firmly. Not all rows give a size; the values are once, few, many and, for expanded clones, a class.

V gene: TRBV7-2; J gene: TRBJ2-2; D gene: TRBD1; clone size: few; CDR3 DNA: TGTGCCAGATGTAGACAGGGGCGGACCGGGGAGCTGTTTTTT; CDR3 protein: CARCRQGRTGELFF
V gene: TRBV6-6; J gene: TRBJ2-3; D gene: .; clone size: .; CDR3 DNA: TGTGCCAGCAGCCTGAATGGGGGTGAGCAGTATTTT; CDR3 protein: CASSLNGGEQYF
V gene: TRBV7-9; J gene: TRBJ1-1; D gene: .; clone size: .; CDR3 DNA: TGTGCCAGCAGTTTGTCCCACATTGGAAAGGAAGAAGCTTTCTTT; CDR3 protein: CASSLSHIGKEEAFF
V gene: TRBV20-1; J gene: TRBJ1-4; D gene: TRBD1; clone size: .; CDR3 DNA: TGCAGTGCTAGTCACGGGACAGGGTTTAATGAAAAACTGTTTTTT; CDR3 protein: CSASHGTGFNEKLFF
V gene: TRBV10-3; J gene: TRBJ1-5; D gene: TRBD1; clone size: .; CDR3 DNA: TGTGCCACCAGTGCGCCAGGGGGAAACAATGAGCCCCAGCATTTT; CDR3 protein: CATSAPGGNNEPQHF
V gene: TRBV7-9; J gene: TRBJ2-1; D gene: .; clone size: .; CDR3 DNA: TGTGCCAGCAGCCACCGCGGGTCTGCCCTGGAGCAGTTCTTC; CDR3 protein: CASSHRGSALEQFF
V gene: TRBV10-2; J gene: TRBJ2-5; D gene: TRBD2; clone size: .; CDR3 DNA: TGCGCCAGCAGCCGAGAGGGGTTTAGCGGGGGGGCGAAAGATACGCAGTACTTC; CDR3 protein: CASSREGFSGGAKDTQYF
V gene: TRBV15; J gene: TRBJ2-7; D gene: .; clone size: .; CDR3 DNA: TGTGCCACCAGCACAGGGTCCCGTTACGAGCAGTACTTC; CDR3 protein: CATSTGSRYEQYF
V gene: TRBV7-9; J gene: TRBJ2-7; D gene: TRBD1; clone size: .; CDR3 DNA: TGTGCCAGCAGCATGCGGGACAGGCCCTATGATGAGCAGTACTTC; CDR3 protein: CASSMRDRPYDEQYF
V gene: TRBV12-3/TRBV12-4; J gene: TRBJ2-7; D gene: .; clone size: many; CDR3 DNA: TGTGCCAGCAGGCCGGGACCTAGCTACGAGCAGTACTTC; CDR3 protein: CASRPGPSYEQYF
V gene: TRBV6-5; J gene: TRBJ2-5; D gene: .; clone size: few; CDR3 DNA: TGTGCCAGCAGACTATACGGAACTCGTGGCCCGGAGACCCAGTACTTC; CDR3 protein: CASRLYGTRGPETQYF